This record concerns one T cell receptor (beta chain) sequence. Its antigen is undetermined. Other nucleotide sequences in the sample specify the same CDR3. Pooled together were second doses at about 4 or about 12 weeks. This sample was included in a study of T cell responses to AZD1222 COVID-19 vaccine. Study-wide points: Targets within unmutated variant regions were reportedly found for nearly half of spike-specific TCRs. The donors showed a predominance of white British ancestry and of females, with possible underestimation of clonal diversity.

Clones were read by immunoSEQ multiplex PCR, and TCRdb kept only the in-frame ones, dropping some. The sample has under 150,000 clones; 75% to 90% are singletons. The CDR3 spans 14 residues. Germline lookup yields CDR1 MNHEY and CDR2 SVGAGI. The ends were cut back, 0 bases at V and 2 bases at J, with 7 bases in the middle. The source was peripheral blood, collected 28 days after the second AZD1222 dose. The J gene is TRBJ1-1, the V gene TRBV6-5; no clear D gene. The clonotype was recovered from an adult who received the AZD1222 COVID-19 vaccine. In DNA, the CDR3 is TGTGCCAGCAGTTACTCACGGGGAAACACTGAAGCTTTCTTT. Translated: CASSYSRGNTEAFF.